Below are 32 T cell receptor beta chains sequenced from a single sample in a study of Graves' ophthalmopathy and Graves' hyperthyroidism. Investigators amplified TCR beta CDR3 regions from RNA transcripts. Second-round multiplex PCR came after a first-round RT-PCR that employed HTBI primers. One entry per CDR3 protein, called by TCRdb with MiXCR from the multiplex PCR reads. The sample shows about 220,000 distinct CDR3 sequences, around a fifth of them seen only once. The sequenced sample consisted of peripheral blood. These receptors were collected from a woman in her 50s with Graves' ophthalmopathy.

This clonotype occurred many times. V usage is TRBV29-1 and J usage is TRBJ1-2; weak D call: TRBD1 (6 bases). V lost 7 bases and J 6 bases, leaving 21 bases between the germline ends. Looked up from germline, CDR1 is SQVTM and CDR2 is ANQGSEA. CDR3 size: 14 residues. CDR3 in DNA: TGCAGCGCCAACACCCGACAGGTGAACAATGGCTACACCTTC. Protein: CSANTRQVNNGYTF.

The J gene is TRBJ1-2, the V gene TRBV7-2; possible D gene TRBD1, 5 bases. V was clipped by 4 bases and J by 3 bases, with 12 bases between them. Germline lookup yields CDR1 SGHTA and CDR2 FQGNSA. The CDR3 runs to 14 residues. The CDR3 DNA follows: TGTGCCAGCAGCTCAACCCAGGGATACTATGGCTACACCTTC. Encoded protein: CASSSTQGYYGYTF.

CDR3 sequence reads: CASSLRQAGSTEAFF. DNA of the CDR3: TGTGCCAGCAGTTTGAGACAGGCCGGGAGCACTGAAGCTTTCTTT. The gene calls are TRBV12-3 or TRBV12-4 and TRBJ1-1; possibly TRBD1 for D (6 bases). The CDR3 sequence is 15 residues long. Trimming took off 3 bases at V and 4 bases at J, with 15 bases between the two ends.

This clonotype appeared many times. The V gene is TRBV6-1, the J gene TRBJ1-5; D is unresolved. V was cut by 6 bases and J by 2 bases, with 14 bases left in between. The CDR3 loop spans 15 amino acids. CDR1 MNHNS and CDR2 SASEGT come from the germline V gene. The CDR3 is CASSKDEGGNQPQHF. CDR3 in DNA: TGTGCCAGCAGCAAGGACGAGGGAGGCAATCAGCCCCAGCATTTT.

This clonotype was recorded at least ten times. V gene TRBV19 combines with J gene TRBJ1-1, with D maybe TRBD1 (5 bases). Per germline, CDR1 LNHDA and CDR2 SQIVND (reference sequence). CDR3 length equals 15 residues. The V gene lost 8 bases and the J gene lost 0 bases, with 16 bases spanning the gap. In DNA, the CDR3 is TGTGCCAGTCAACCGGGGACCCTTATGAACACTGAAGCTTTCTTT. Amino acids: CASQPGTLMNTEAFF.

In nucleotides, the CDR3 is TGTGCCAGCAGTGAAAGGTGGGATCAGCCCCAGCATTTT. It encodes CASSERWDQPQHF. The chain has TRBV6-1 and TRBJ1-5; unclear D gene. The germline V gene encodes CDR1 MNHNS and CDR2 SASEGT. The CDR3 is 13 amino acids. V was trimmed by 2 bases and J by 5 bases, leaving 7 bases between them.

This clonotype was counted at least ten times. The chain couples TRBV10-3 to TRBJ1-5, with a possible D match to TRBD1 (5 bases). The germline V gene has CDR1 ENHRY and CDR2 SYGVKD. V was pared by 6 bases and J by 2 bases, with 8 bases between. The CDR3 is 13 residues long. The CDR3 sequence: CAIRRQRNQPQHF. The CDR3 bases are TGTGCCATCAGACGACAGCGCAATCAGCCCCAGCATTTT.

This chain connects TRBV6-1 to TRBJ2-7; D is undetermined. V lost 4 bases and J 4 bases, leaving 11 bases between the germline ends. Germline V gene data show CDR1 as MNHNS and CDR2 as SASEGT. This CDR3 has 13 residues. The CDR3 DNA sequence: TGTGCCAGCAGTGTTCCCAGCGTGTACGAGCAGTACTTC. It specifies CASSVPSVYEQYF.

The V call is TRBV28, the J call TRBJ2-7; D may match TRBD1 or TRBD2 (5 bases each). The V end was cut by 2 bases, the J end by 4 bases, with 15 bases between. This CDR3 is 15 amino acids long. From germline, CDR1 is MDHEN and CDR2 SYDVKM. The CDR3 coding sequence is TGTGCCAGCAGTTTAGAGGGACCGTCTTGGTACGAGCAGTACTTC. Translating gives CASSLEGPSWYEQYF.

The J gene is TRBJ2-5, the V gene TRBV5-1, with 7 bases lining up with TRBD2. The CDR3 loop spans 14 amino acids. Germline V gives CDR1 SGHRS, CDR2 YFSETQ. V lost 2 bases, J lost 2 bases, and 3 bases stayed unmatched. The CDR3 loop reads CASSLKGLQETQYF. In nucleotides, the CDR3 is TGCGCCAGCAGCTTAAAGGGACTACAAGAGACCCAGTACTTC.

The rearrangement uses TRBV28 and TRBJ2-7; D may correspond to TRBD1 or TRBD2 (5 bases each). Germline assignment: CDR1 MDHEN and CDR2 SYDVKM. Trimming removed 3 bases from V and 5 bases from J, with 20 bases in between. This CDR3 spans 16 amino acids. CDR3 region: CASSLSMGVRSDEQYF. CDR3 DNA sequence: TGTGCCAGCAGTTTGAGTATGGGGGTTCGATCAGACGAGCAGTACTTC.

The gene calls are TRBV6-1 and TRBJ2-3; D may be TRBD2 (6 bases). The germline CDR1 and CDR2 sequences are MNHNS and SASEGT. V was clipped by 5 bases and J by 2 bases, with 11 bases between them. The CDR3 sequence is 14 residues long. The CDR3 region has the DNA TGTGCCAGCAGTCCCGGGACTTTCACAGATACGCAGTATTTT. Protein product: CASSPGTFTDTQYF.

This chain uses TRBV3-1 with TRBJ2-5; possible D gene TRBD1, 6 bases. V was trimmed by 4 bases and J by 3 bases, leaving 12 bases between them. The germline V gene encodes CDR1 LGHDT and CDR2 YNNKEL (reference sequence). The CDR3 contains 14 residues. Here the CDR3 DNA reads TGTGCCAGCAGCCCCCACAGGGTAGAAGAGACCCAGTACTTC. Translation: CASSPHRVEETQYF.

This clonotype was seen ten or more times. The chain employs TRBV27 and TRBJ1-6; D unresolved. Germline-derived CDR1 and CDR2 are MNHEY and SMNVEV (reference sequence). The CDR3 has 13 amino acids. V was pared by 5 bases and J by 7 bases, with 9 bases between. The CDR3 here is CASSAIGNSPLHF. For the CDR3, the DNA is TGTGCCAGCAGTGCTATAGGAAATTCACCCCTCCACTTT.

This clonotype was seen at least ten times. The J gene is TRBJ1-1, the V gene TRBV5-1; weak D call: TRBD1 (5 bases). Germline values: CDR1 SGHRS, CDR2 YFSETQ. The V gene lost 0 bases and the J gene lost 4 bases, with 7 bases spanning the gap. CDR3 length equals 13 residues. CDR3 coding DNA: TGCGCCAGCAGCTTGGAGGGGAGCACTGAAGCTTTCTTT. It is translated as CASSLEGSTEAFF.

The J gene is TRBJ2-2, the V gene TRBV6-1; D might be TRBD1 (6 bases). The germline V gene has CDR1 MNHNS and CDR2 SASEGT. The CDR3 has 15 amino acids. Trimming took off 5 bases at V and 0 bases at J, with 10 bases between the two ends. CDR3 region: CASSRDTTNTGELFF. CDR3 bases: TGTGCCAGCAGTAGGGACACAACGAACACCGGGGAGCTGTTTTTT.

Worth noting for this clonotype: This may stem from a read error, because a much larger clone lies one nucleotide away. The V and J genes are TRBV7-2 and TRBJ1-6, with D unresolved. V lost 5 bases, J lost 18 bases, and 20 bases lay in between. Per the germline V gene, CDR1 is SGHTA and CDR2 is FQGNSA. This CDR3 region has 13 residues. The CDR3 region is CASSPRGSSSHHF. Written as DNA, the CDR3 is TGTGCCAGCAGCCCTCGCGGGTCTTCATCCCACCACTTT. The full variable domain, completed using reference TRBV7-2 and TRBJ1-6, is GAGVSQSPSNKVTEKGKDVELRCDPISGHTALYWYRQSLGQGLEFLIYFQGNSAPDKSGLPSDRFSAERTGGSVSTLTIQRTQQEDSAVYLCASSPRGSSSHHFGNGTRLTVT.

This clonotype was detected ten times or more. The chain joins TRBV29-1 to TRBJ2-2, with 11 bases lining up with TRBD2. Germline CDR1 reads SQVTM; CDR2 reads ANQGSEA. The V segment lost 8 bases and the J segment 1 base; nucleotides outside the gene matches: 12. The CDR3 has 17 residues. CDR3: CSMAVYGLAGNTGELFF. Here the CDR3 DNA reads TGCAGCATGGCGGTTTATGGACTAGCGGGGAACACCGGGGAGCTGTTTTTT.

This clonotype occurred many times. The V gene is TRBV20-1, the J gene TRBJ1-2; D possibly corresponds to TRBD1 (6 bases). This CDR3 region has 14 residues. The V end lost 0 bases, the J end lost 3 bases, and 11 bases lay between the germline ends. Germline V lookup: CDR1 DFQATT, CDR2 SNEGSKA (reference sequence). The CDR3 region is CSARDPTGYYGYTF. The CDR3 bases are TGCAGTGCTAGAGATCCCACAGGGTACTATGGCTACACCTTC.

This clonotype was seen ten or more times. One end of the junction is discordant with germline, which a read error may explain. The J gene is TRBJ2-5, the V gene TRBV7-7; possible D gene TRBD2, 5 bases. The CDR3 length is 14 residues. Germline V gene lookup returns CDR1 SSHAT and CDR2 FNYEAQ (reference sequence). The CDR3 loop reads CASSTGLAQETQYF. The CDR3, as DNA: TGTGCTAGCAGCACCGGACTTGCCCAAGAGACCCAGTACTTC. The complete variable domain, with remaining parts taken from reference TRBV7-7 and TRBJ2-5, reads GAGVSQSPRYKVTKRGQDVTLRCDPISSHATLYWYQQALGQGPEFLTYFNYEAQPDKSGLPSDRFSAERPEGSISTLTIQRTEQRDSAMYRCASSTGLAQETQYFGPGTRLLVL.

This clonotype has ten or more counts. The chain joins TRBV10-2 to TRBJ1-5; D not resolved. This CDR3 is built from 14 residues. V lost 0 bases to trimming and J lost 6 bases, with 9 bases between them. Germline V gene data show CDR1 as WSHSY and CDR2 as SAAADI. Written as DNA, the CDR3 is TGCGCCAGCAGTGAGTCAACAATAGGTCAGCCCCAGCATTTT. Its translation is CASSESTIGQPQHF.

This clonotype occurred a few times. The chain recombines TRBV6-1 with TRBJ1-5; maybe TRBD1 (6 bases). The germline gives CDR1 MNHNS, CDR2 SASEGT. V dropped 5 bases and J dropped 4 bases, with 15 bases sitting between them. The CDR3 is 15 amino acids. CDR3 nucleotide sequence: TGTGCCAGCAGTCCGGGGGGCGGGGGGAATCAGCCCCAGCATTTT. Translated, it gives CASSPGGGGNQPQHF.

This chain connects TRBV29-1 to TRBJ2-5; 11 positions agree with TRBD1. From germline, CDR1 is SQVTM and CDR2 ANQGSEA. The CDR3 runs to 13 residues. V shed 6 bases and J 5 bases; nucleotides not matched to a gene: 5. CDR3 in DNA: TGCAGCGTGGGACAGGGGGTTATCGAGACCCAGTACTTC. Its translation: CSVGQGVIETQYF.

CDR3 amino acids: CASGKRGGARGDYEQYF. CDR3 in DNA: TGTGCCAGCGGCAAAAGAGGCGGAGCGAGGGGAGACTACGAGCAGTACTTC. The chain combines TRBV11-1 with TRBJ2-7; D may correspond to TRBD1 or TRBD2 (5 bases each). The CDR3 is made up of 17 amino acids. Per the germline V gene, CDR1 is SGHAT and CDR2 is FQDESV (reference sequence). The V end lost 8 bases, the J end lost 3 bases, and 26 bases lay between the germline ends.

This clonotype was counted ten times or more. The rearrangement uses TRBV15 and TRBJ2-5; D gene ambiguous. V lost 0 bases and J 7 bases, leaving 12 bases between the germline ends. The CDR3 covers 14 residues. The germline V gene has CDR1 LNHNV and CDR2 YYDKDF (reference sequence). CDR3 sequence reads: CATSRDKGWGTQYF. The CDR3 DNA follows: TGTGCCACCAGCAGAGATAAAGGATGGGGGACCCAGTACTTC. Using reference TRBV15 and TRBJ2-5 for the parts outside the CDR3, the full variable domain is DAMVIQNPRYQVTQFGKPVTLSCSQTLNHNVMYWYQQKSSQAPKLLFHYYDKDFNNEADTPDNFQSRRPNTSFCFLDIRSPGLGDTAMYLCATSRDKGWGTQYFGPGTRLLVL.

This clonotype appeared many times. The chain uses TRBV12-3 or TRBV12-4 and TRBJ2-5, with D unresolved. The CDR3 totals 13 residues. V was cut by 1 base and J by 1 base, with 4 bases left in between. CDR3 nucleotides: TGTGCCAGCAGTTTAGTCATCCAAGAGACCCAGTACTTC. It codes for CASSLVIQETQYF.

This clonotype was seen at least ten times. The V call is TRBV12-5, the J call TRBJ1-1; D is ambiguous. Trimming stripped 1 base from V and 0 bases from J, with 6 bases between. In germline, CDR1 is LGHNT, CDR2 FRNRAP. The CDR3 is 14 residues long. Here the CDR3 reads CASGLGLMNTEAFF. In DNA form, the CDR3 reads TGTGCTAGTGGTTTGGGCCTCATGAACACTGAAGCTTTCTTT.

The V and J genes are TRBV19 and TRBJ2-7; TRBD1 is a possible D gene (6 bases). Germline lookup yields CDR1 LNHDA and CDR2 SQIVND (reference sequence). The V and J ends lost 11 bases and 2 bases respectively, with 13 bases between them. The CDR3 has 12 amino acids. The CDR3 loop is CAYSGTPYEQYF. The DNA of the CDR3 is TGTGCCTACTCCGGGACACCCTACGAGCAGTACTTC.

In its sample, this clonotype was seen many times. This chain uses TRBV7-2 with TRBJ2-7, with 12 nucleotides matching TRBD2. The V segment lost 3 bases and the J segment 4 bases; nucleotides outside the gene matches: 13. The germline CDR1 and CDR2 sequences are SGHTA and FQGNSA. There are 18 residues in the CDR3. The CDR3 bases are TGTGCCAGCAGCTTGGCTCCCTACCTAGCGGGAGGGAAATACGAGCAGTACTTC. It is translated as CASSLAPYLAGGKYEQYF.

The chain joins TRBV11-2 to TRBJ2-7, with 8 nucleotides matching TRBD2. With 0 bases clipped from V and 3 bases from J, the junction kept 7 bases outside the gene matches. Germline-derived CDR1 and CDR2 are SGHAT and FQNNGV. This CDR3 is 16 amino acids long. The chain's CDR3 is CASSLERLATVYEQYF. The CDR3 coding sequence is TGTGCCAGCAGCTTAGAGCGACTAGCGACCGTCTACGAGCAGTACTTC.

In this sample, this clonotype turned up many times. The chain links TRBV6-5 to TRBJ1-1; weak D call: TRBD1 (6 bases). Per germline, CDR1 MNHEY and CDR2 SVGAGI. The CDR3 contains 15 residues. V lost 4 bases and J 4 bases, leaving 16 bases between the germline ends. The CDR3 DNA follows: TGTGCCAGCAGTTCAGCGGGGGGGCGTCCCACTGAAGCTTTCTTT. Translation gives CASSSAGGRPTEAFF.

As for this clonotype: This may stem from a read error, because a much larger clone lies one nucleotide away. The chain links TRBV7-8 to TRBJ2-7, with D possibly matching TRBD1 (6 bases). The CDR3 contains 14 residues. From germline, CDR1 is SGHVS and CDR2 FQNEAQ. V lost 5 bases, J lost 6 bases, and 17 bases lay in between. The CDR3 region is CASSIRDTVGEQYF. The CDR3 bases are TGTGCCAGCAGCATCCGGGACACGGTAGGCGAGCAGTACTTC.